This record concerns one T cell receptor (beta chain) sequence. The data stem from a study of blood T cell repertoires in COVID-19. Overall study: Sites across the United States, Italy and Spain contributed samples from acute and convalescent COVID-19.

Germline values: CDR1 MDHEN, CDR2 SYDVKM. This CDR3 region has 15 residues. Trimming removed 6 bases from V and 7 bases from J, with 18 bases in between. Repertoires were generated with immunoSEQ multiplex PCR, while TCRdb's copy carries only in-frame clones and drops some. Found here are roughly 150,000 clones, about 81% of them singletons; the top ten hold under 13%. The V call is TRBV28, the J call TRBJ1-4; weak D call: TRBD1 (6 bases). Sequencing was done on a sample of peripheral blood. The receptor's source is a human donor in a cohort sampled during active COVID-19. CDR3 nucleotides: TGTGCCAGCAGCGACAAGACAGGCACGGGTGAAAAACTGTTTTTT. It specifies CASSDKTGTGEKLFF. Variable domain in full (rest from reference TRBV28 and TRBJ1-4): DVKVTQSSRYLVKRTGEKVFLECVQDMDHENMFWYRQDPGLGLRLIYFSYDVKMKEKGDIPEGYSVSREKKERFSLILESASTNQTSMYLCASSDKTGTGEKLFFGSGTQLSVL.